These 21 T cell receptor beta chains share one sample of origin, sequenced in a study of type 1 regulatory T cells. What these receptors recognize is not known. Using its own MiXCR run on the reads, TCRdb lists one record per CDR3 protein. The sample yields 60,000 to 80,000 distinct CDR3 sequences, around 63% seen once. The sequencing input was cultured T cells, either the whole culture or a sorted T cell fraction (not recorded which). Subset reported: Tr1-enriched cell product generated in vitro against host alloantigens. The receptors originated from a human donor in good health.

The chain carries TRBV2 and TRBJ2-1; 12 bases are shared with TRBD2. Looked up from germline, CDR1 is SNHLY and CDR2 is FYNNEI. The CDR3 covers 15 residues. Unmatched junction bases numbered 6, after V lost 4 bases and J lost 8 bases. CDR3 loop: CASSALAGGSHEQFF. The CDR3 DNA sequence: TGTGCCAGCAGTGCCCTAGCGGGAGGGTCACATGAGCAGTTCTTC.

This clonotype was counted only a few times. The CDR3 loop reads CASRPGVANEKLFF. DNA for the CDR3: TGTGCCAGCAGGCCAGGGGTGGCTAATGAAAAACTGTTTTTT. The rearrangement links TRBV12-3 or TRBV12-4 to TRBJ1-4; TRBD1 might be the D (6 bases). The V gene lost 6 bases and the J gene lost 3 bases, with 11 bases spanning the gap. This CDR3 region has 14 residues.

The rearrangement uses TRBV3-1 and TRBJ2-5; D is unresolved. CDR1 and CDR2 (germline): LGHDT, YNNKEL (reference sequence). The CDR3 is made up of 13 amino acids. V was clipped by 3 bases and J by 5 bases, with 10 bases between them. The CDR3: CASSQDRRETQYF. For the CDR3, the DNA is TGTGCCAGCAGCCAGGATCGTCGGGAGACCCAGTACTTC.

This clonotype has just one count. V usage is TRBV5-1 and J usage is TRBJ1-6; no clear D gene. The V end was cut by 2 bases, the J end by 5 bases, with 11 bases between. The germline CDR1 and CDR2 sequences are SGHRS and YFSETQ. CDR3 length: 15 residues. CDR3 bases: TGCGCCAGCAGCTTAGGAACAGCTAATAATTCACCCCTCCACTTT. It yields the protein CASSLGTANNSPLHF.

In this sample, this clonotype turned up a few times. The chain links TRBV4-1 to TRBJ1-5, with 8 bases fitting TRBD1. Per the germline V gene, CDR1 is MGHRA and CDR2 is YSYEKL. Trimming at V came to 4 bases and at J to 9 bases, leaving 11 bases not matched to a gene. The CDR3 spans 15 residues. CDR3 protein: CASSPQGGSGRPQHF. The CDR3 DNA reads as TGCGCCAGCAGCCCACAGGGGGGTTCCGGGCGGCCCCAGCATTTT.

The chain has TRBV20-1 and TRBJ1-2; no firm D call. Trimming left V 5 bases short and J 7 bases short, with 14 bases between. The CDR3 length is 12 residues. Germline-derived CDR1 and CDR2 are DFQATT and SNEGSKA (reference sequence). The CDR3 region is CSAFLVPSGYTF. The CDR3 nucleotides are TGCAGTGCTTTCCTCGTCCCCTCTGGCTACACCTTC.

The rearrangement links TRBV5-1 to TRBJ2-5; D gene ambiguous. The germline CDR1 and CDR2 sequences are SGHRS and YFSETQ. Trimming cost V 6 bases and J 2 bases, with 5 bases left between them. The length of the CDR3 is 11 residues. CDR3 sequence: CASKVQETQYF. The CDR3 nucleotides read TGCGCCAGCAAAGTACAAGAGACCCAGTACTTC.

The chain is built from TRBV6-1 and TRBJ2-1; unclear D gene. V was clipped by 4 bases and J by 10 bases, with 11 bases between them. The germline V gene has CDR1 MNHNS and CDR2 SASEGT. The CDR3 runs 12 residues. The chain's CDR3 is CASSVIRSEQFF. Written as DNA, the CDR3 is TGTGCCAGCAGTGTGATACGTTCCGAGCAGTTCTTC.

This clonotype appeared a few times. The rearrangement joins TRBV10-3 to TRBJ2-3; no reliable D call. The V and J ends lost 0 bases and 0 bases respectively, with 10 bases between them. Germline assignment: CDR1 ENHRY and CDR2 SYGVKD. The CDR3 contains 16 residues. Here the CDR3 DNA reads TGTGCCATCAGTGAGTCAGCGCGGTCTAGCACAGATACGCAGTATTTT. As protein: CAISESARSSTDTQYF.

This chain links TRBV4-2 with TRBJ2-4, with a tentative D call TRBD2 (5 bases). This CDR3 comprises 15 residues. The germline gives CDR1 LGHNA, CDR2 YNFKEQ. Trimming cost V 0 bases and J 2 bases, with 8 bases left between them. CDR3 nucleotide sequence: TGTGCCAGCAGCCAAGATCGGGGAACCAAAAACATTCAGTACTTC. Translating it yields CASSQDRGTKNIQYF.

The chain carries TRBV21-1 and TRBJ2-5; the table's D gene call, TRBD2, was not cross checked with the DNA. TRBV21-1 is designated a pseudogene. The CDR3 is 18 amino acids. The CDR3 sequence is CASSKCREGRETQETQYF. The CDR3 nucleotides read TGTGCCAGCAGCAAATGTCGGGAGGGCCGAGAAACACAAGAGACCCAGTACTTC.

V gene TRBV27 combines with J gene TRBJ2-5, with a tentative D call TRBD1 (5 bases). This CDR3 spans 14 amino acids. Germline V gives CDR1 MNHEY, CDR2 SMNVEV (reference sequence). CDR3 sequence reads: CATKRVGVGETQYF. CDR3 nucleotides: TGTGCTACCAAAAGAGTAGGGGTGGGAGAGACCCAGTACTTC.

This clonotype turned up a few times. The CDR3 sequence is CASSRQGDEQYF. For the CDR3, the DNA is TGCGCCAGCAGCCGCCAGGGTGACGAGCAGTACTTC. The rearrangement links TRBV5-1 to TRBJ2-7, with a weak D call TRBD1 (5 bases). Germline-derived CDR1 and CDR2 are SGHRS and YFSETQ. The CDR3 is 12 amino acids. Trimming cost V 4 bases and J 5 bases, with 10 bases left between them.

With respect to this clonotype: The junction departs from the called germline gene at one end, perhaps through a read error. V and J are TRBV20-1 and TRBJ2-5; D perhaps matches TRBD2 (6 bases). Looked up from germline, CDR1 is DFQATT and CDR2 is SNEGSKA (reference sequence). The CDR3 runs 13 residues. CDR3 residues: CSASVLSGGGQNF. Here the CDR3 DNA reads TGCAGTGCTAGCGTTCTTAGCGGAGGAGGGCAGAACTTC.

V and J are TRBV30 and TRBJ2-1; D is ambiguous. V lost 1 base and J 9 bases, leaving 4 bases between the germline ends. The CDR3 sequence is 10 residues long. CDR1 GTSNPN and CDR2 SVGIG come from the germline V gene (reference sequence). In DNA, the CDR3 is TGTGCCTGGAGTGCCCGTGAGCAGTTCTTC. This gives the protein CAWSAREQFF. Full variable domain (remainder filled in from reference TRBV30 and TRBJ2-1): SQTIHQWPATLVQPVGSPLSLECTVEGTSNPNLYWYRQAAGRGLQLLFYSVGIGQISSEVPQNLSASRPQDRQFILSSKKLLLSDSGFYLCAWSAREQFFGPGTRLTVL.

The sample holds one count of this clonotype. The chain couples TRBV7-9 to TRBJ1-1, with 9 bases fitting TRBD1. The germline V gene has CDR1 SEHNR and CDR2 FQNEAQ (reference sequence). The J segment lost 1 base and the V segment lost 6 bases, leaving 9 bases of the junction unmatched. The CDR3 totals 16 residues. The DNA for the CDR3 is TGTGCCAGCAGGTGGGGGACAGGGAGCTGGAACACTGAAGCTTTCTTT. Its translation is CASRWGTGSWNTEAFF.

The V gene is TRBV7-2, the J gene TRBJ2-3; D is possibly TRBD2 (6 bases). The germline CDR1 and CDR2 sequences are SGHTA and FQGNSA. V lost 1 base to trimming and J lost 0 bases, with 11 bases between them. The length of the CDR3 is 16 residues. This CDR3 reads CASSLVGSGSTDTQYF. The CDR3, as DNA: TGTGCCAGCAGCTTAGTGGGAAGCGGGAGCACAGATACGCAGTATTTT.

The chain joins TRBV12-3 or TRBV12-4 to TRBJ2-3; D not certain. The CDR3 covers 13 residues. V lost 0 bases and J 2 bases, leaving 3 bases between the germline ends. The CDR3 reads CASSLAPTDTQYF. In nucleotides, the CDR3 is TGTGCCAGCAGTTTAGCCCCCACAGATACGCAGTATTTT.

The chain combines TRBV12-3 or TRBV12-4 with TRBJ1-5; D not certain. The CDR3 consists of 14 residues. The V gene lost 0 bases and the J gene lost 3 bases, with 6 bases spanning the gap. The CDR3 here is CASSLAGINQPQHF. In DNA form, the CDR3 reads TGTGCCAGCAGTTTAGCAGGGATCAATCAGCCCCAGCATTTT.

This chain connects TRBV6-2 or TRBV6-3 to TRBJ2-3; 13 bases match TRBD2. V lost 0 bases to trimming and J lost 3 bases; unmatched junction nucleotides: 6. In germline, CDR1 is MNHEY, CDR2 SVGEGT. CDR3 length: 18 residues. CDR3 in amino acids: CASSYSRTSGSRTDTQYF. DNA for the CDR3: TGTGCCAGCAGTTACTCGCGGACTAGCGGGAGTAGAACAGATACGCAGTATTTT.

The chain uses TRBV20-1 and TRBJ2-1; D possibly matches TRBD1 or TRBD2 (5 bases each). CDR1 and CDR2 (germline): DFQATT, SNEGSKA (reference sequence). This CDR3 is 11 amino acids long. The V and J ends lost 6 bases and 6 bases respectively, with 9 bases between them. Written as DNA, the CDR3 is TGCAGTGCGAGGGACGTCAATGAGCAGTTCTTC. Translated, it gives CSARDVNEQFF.